Shown below are 6 T cell receptor beta chains from a single sample sequenced in a study of identical twins. MiXCR, applied by TCRdb to the 5' RACE reads, yields one record per CDR3 protein. Here the sample spans approximately 600,000 distinct CDR3 sequences, just over 7% being singletons. This sample also belongs to another study, concerning yellow fever vaccine responses in identical twins.

What was sequenced was PBMCs. Receptor source: a woman under 30 in good health.

This clonotype was counted only a few times. V is TRBV4-1 and J is TRBJ2-3; 8 nucleotides align to TRBD2. Germline V gives CDR1 MGHRA, CDR2 YSYEKL. With 1 base clipped from V and 5 bases from J, the junction kept 8 bases outside the gene matches. The length of the CDR3 is 16 residues. The DNA of the CDR3 is TGCGCCAGCAGCCAAGGCTCAGCGGGGGTTGGAGATACGCAGTATTTT. This codes for CASSQGSAGVGDTQYF.

This clonotype was recorded at least ten times. This chain joins TRBV7-9 and TRBJ2-3; 7 bases fit TRBD1. This CDR3 has 15 amino acids. J was trimmed by 2 bases and V by 5 bases; bases with no gene match: 7. Looked up from germline, CDR1 is SEHNR and CDR2 is FQNEAQ (reference sequence). CDR3: CASSLDRVHTDTQYF. The CDR3 coding sequence is TGTGCCAGCAGCCTAGACAGGGTTCACACAGATACGCAGTATTTT.

This clonotype was seen at least ten times. The chain uses TRBV6-5 and TRBJ2-1, with D possibly called TRBD1 or TRBD2 (6 bases each). The germline CDR1 and CDR2 sequences are MNHEY and SVGAGI. The ends were cut back, 0 bases at V and 9 bases at J, with 15 bases in the middle. This CDR3 spans 15 amino acids. The CDR3 here is CASSYSDPGAGEQFF. Written as DNA, the CDR3 is TGTGCCAGCAGTTACTCTGACCCGGGGGCTGGTGAGCAGTTCTTC.

This chain uses TRBV18 with TRBJ2-3; D is unresolved. The CDR3 contains 14 residues. Germline V lookup: CDR1 KGHSH, CDR2 LQKENI. V shed 3 bases and J shed 3 bases, with 10 bases lying between them. CDR3 in DNA: TGTGCCAGCTCACCTGAGGACGGGACAGATACGCAGTATTTT. Its translation: CASSPEDGTDTQYF.

The chain recombines TRBV20-1 with TRBJ2-1, with TRBD1 identical over 9 bases. Germline CDR1 reads DFQATT; CDR2 reads SNEGSKA (reference sequence). This CDR3 contains 15 residues. With 3 bases clipped from V and 4 bases from J, the junction kept 7 bases outside the gene matches. For the CDR3, the DNA is TGCAGTGCTAGGCTCGGGACAGGGTCGTACAATGAGCAGTTCTTC. It is translated as CSARLGTGSYNEQFF.

V is TRBV20-1 and J is TRBJ1-4, with D hard to call. The V end was cut by 2 bases, the J end by 4 bases, with 8 bases between. This CDR3 has 13 residues. Germline-derived CDR1 and CDR2 are DFQATT and SNEGSKA (reference sequence). The CDR3 nucleotides are TGCAGTGCTAGATCTGGGATTAATGAAAAACTGTTTTTT. It specifies CSARSGINEKLFF.